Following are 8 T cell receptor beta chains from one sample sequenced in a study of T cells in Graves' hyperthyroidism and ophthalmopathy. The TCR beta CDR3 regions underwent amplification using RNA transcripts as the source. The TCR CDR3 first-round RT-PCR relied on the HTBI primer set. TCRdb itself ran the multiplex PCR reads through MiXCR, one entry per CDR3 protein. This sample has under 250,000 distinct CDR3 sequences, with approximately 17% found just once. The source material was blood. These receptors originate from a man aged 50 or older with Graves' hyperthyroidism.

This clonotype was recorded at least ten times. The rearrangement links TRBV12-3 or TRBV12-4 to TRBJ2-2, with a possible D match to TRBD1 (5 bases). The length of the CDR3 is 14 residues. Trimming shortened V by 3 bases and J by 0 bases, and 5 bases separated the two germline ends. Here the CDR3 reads CASSLTANTGELFF. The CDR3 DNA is TGTGCCAGCAGTTTGACAGCGAACACCGGGGAGCTGTTTTTT.

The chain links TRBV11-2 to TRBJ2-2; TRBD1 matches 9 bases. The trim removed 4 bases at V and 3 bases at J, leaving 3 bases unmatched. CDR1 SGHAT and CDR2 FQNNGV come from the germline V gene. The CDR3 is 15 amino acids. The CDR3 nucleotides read TGTGCCAGCAGCTCGGACAGGGGATACACCGGGGAGCTGTTTTTT. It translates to CASSSDRGYTGELFF.

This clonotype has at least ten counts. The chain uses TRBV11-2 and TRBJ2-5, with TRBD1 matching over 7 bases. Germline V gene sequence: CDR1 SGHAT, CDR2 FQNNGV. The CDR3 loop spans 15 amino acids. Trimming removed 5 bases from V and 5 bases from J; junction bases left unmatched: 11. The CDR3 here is CASSPQTGWWETQYF. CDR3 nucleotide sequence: TGTGCCAGCAGCCCCCAGACAGGGTGGTGGGAGACCCAGTACTTC.

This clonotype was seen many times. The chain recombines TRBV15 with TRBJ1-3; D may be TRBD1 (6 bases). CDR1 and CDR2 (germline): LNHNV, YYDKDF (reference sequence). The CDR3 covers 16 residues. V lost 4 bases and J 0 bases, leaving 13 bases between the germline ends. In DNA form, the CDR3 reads TGTGCCACCAGCATTTCCTCGGACAGCTCTGGAAACACCATATATTTT. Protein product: CATSISSDSSGNTIYF.

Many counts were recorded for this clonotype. In DNA, the CDR3 is TGTGCCAGCAGCAGACGGACAGGGGAGAAGGGAGAGCAGTACTTC. It translates to CASSRRTGEKGEQYF. The V gene is TRBV7-9, the J gene TRBJ2-7, with 9 bases lining up with TRBD1. The J segment lost 7 bases and the V segment lost 5 bases, leaving 12 bases of the junction unmatched. The CDR3 consists of 15 residues. CDR1 and CDR2 (germline): SEHNR, FQNEAQ (reference sequence).

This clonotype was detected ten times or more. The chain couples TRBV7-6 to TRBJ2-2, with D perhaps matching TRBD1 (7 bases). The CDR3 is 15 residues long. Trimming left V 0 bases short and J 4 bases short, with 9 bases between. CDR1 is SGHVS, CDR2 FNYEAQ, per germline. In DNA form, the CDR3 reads TGTGCCAGCAGCTTAGCGCAGGGGGGCACCGGGGAGCTGTTTTTT. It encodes CASSLAQGGTGELFF. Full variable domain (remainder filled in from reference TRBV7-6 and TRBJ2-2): GAGVSQSPRYKVTKRGQDVALRCDPISGHVSLYWYRQALGQGPEFLTYFNYEAQQDKSGLPNDRFSAERPEGSISTLTIQRTEQRDSAMYRCASSLAQGGTGELFFGEGSRLTVL.

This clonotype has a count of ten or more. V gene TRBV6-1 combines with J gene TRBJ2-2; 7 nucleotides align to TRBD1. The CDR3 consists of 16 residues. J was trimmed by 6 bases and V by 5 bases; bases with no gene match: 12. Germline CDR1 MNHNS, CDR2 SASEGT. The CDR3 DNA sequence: TGTGCCAGCAGTAAGGGGAGACAGGGAAGGGCCGGGGAGCTGTTTTTT. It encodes CASSKGRQGRAGELFF.

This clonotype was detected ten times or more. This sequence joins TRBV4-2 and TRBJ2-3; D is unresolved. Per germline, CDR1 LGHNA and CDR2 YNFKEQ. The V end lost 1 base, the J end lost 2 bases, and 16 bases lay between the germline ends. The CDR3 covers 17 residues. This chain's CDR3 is CASSQGVPTPNTDTQYF. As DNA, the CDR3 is TGTGCCAGCAGCCAAGGGGTGCCGACCCCTAACACAGATACGCAGTATTTT.